The entry that follows covers one T cell receptor (beta chain) sequence. As yet, its antigen is unknown. Of the isolated RNA, all was reverse transcribed, and so the sequenced material was expressed TCRB transcripts. Clones were read by immunoSEQ multiplex PCR, and TCRdb kept only the in-frame ones, dropping some. The profile shows approximately 110,000 clones, 40% of them singletons. This sample is drawn from a study of beta chain features in type 1 diabetes. Study-wide findings and caveats: For type 1 diabetes patients, VDJ junctions showed fewer insertions and more deletions. When cDNA is sequenced, cells with high TCR expression could be over-represented. Type 1 diabetes patients had moderately but significantly shorter TCRB CDR3s in all four CD4+ subsets. Among patients, naive, central memory and Treg TCRB repertoires appeared more similar than among healthy donors.

The TCR sequence derives from a woman between 18 and 29 years old in good health. Sequencing was performed on stem cell memory CD4+ T cells from blood.

The CDR3 sequence is CASSFRSNNEQFF. CDR3 nucleotide sequence: TGTGCCAGCAGTTTCAGGTCGAACAATGAGCAGTTCTTC. This rearrangement joins TRBV27 to TRBJ2-1; D is unclear. Looked up from germline, CDR1 is MNHEY and CDR2 is SMNVEV (reference sequence). There are 13 residues in the CDR3. The V end lost 3 bases, the J end lost 5 bases, and 8 bases lay between the germline ends.